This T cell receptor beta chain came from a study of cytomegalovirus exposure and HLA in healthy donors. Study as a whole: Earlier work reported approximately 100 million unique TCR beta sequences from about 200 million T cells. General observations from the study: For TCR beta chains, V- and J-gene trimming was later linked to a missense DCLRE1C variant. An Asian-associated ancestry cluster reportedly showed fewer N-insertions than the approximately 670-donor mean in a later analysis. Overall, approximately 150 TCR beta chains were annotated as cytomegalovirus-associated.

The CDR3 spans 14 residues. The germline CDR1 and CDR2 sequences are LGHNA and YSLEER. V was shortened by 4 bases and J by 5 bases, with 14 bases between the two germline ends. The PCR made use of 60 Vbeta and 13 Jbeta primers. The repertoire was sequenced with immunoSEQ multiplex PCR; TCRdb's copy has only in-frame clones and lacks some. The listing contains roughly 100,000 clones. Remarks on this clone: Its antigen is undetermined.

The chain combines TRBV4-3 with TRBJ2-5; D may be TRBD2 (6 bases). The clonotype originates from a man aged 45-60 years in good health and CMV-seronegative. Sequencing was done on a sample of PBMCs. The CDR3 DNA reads TGCGCCAGCAGCCTCCGACTGGAGGGGGAGACCCAGTACTTC. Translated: CASSLRLEGETQYF.